What follows are 18 T cell receptor beta chains derived from one specimen sequenced in a study of glioma-infiltrating T cells. TCR alpha and beta CDR3 regions were amplified from RNA using iRepertoire nested multiplex PCR. TCRdb reprocessed the multiplex PCR reads via MiXCR and lists one record per CDR3 protein. In the table there are about 210,000 distinct CDR3 sequences, about 31% of which are singletons. Material for sequencing was glioma tissue, nonneoplastic brain tissue, or PBMCs (not recorded which). Receptors were obtained from a human donor with low-grade glioma or glioblastoma, undergoing nonglioma brain surgery, or in good health (not recorded which).

In its sample, this clonotype was seen many times. The CDR3 nucleotides are TGTGCCAGCACCAACGGACTAGCGGGAGGTGAGCAGTTCTTC. Its protein product is CASTNGLAGGEQFF. The genes are TRBV27 and TRBJ2-1, with TRBD2 matching 14 bases. This CDR3 contains 14 residues. Germline-derived CDR1 and CDR2 are MNHEY and SMNVEV (reference sequence). The V and J ends lost 7 bases and 9 bases, in that order; junction bases with no gene match: 5.

CDR3: CASSPGTGGTYESNQPQHF. The DNA for the CDR3 is TGTGCCAGCAGCCCAGGGACAGGGGGGACCTATGAAAGCAATCAGCCCCAGCATTTT. This chain joins TRBV4-2 and TRBJ1-5; 11 bases agree with TRBD1. After removal of 4 bases from V and 1 base from J, the junction contained 12 bases not matched to a gene. Germline CDR1 LGHNA, CDR2 YNFKEQ. This CDR3 has 19 amino acids.

The chain is built from TRBV7-2 and TRBJ2-7, with 7 positions matching TRBD2. The length of the CDR3 is 15 residues. Germline loops: CDR1 SGHTA, CDR2 FQGNSA. The J segment lost 0 bases and the V segment lost 1 base, leaving 3 bases of the junction unmatched. As DNA, the CDR3 is TGTGCCAGCAGCTTAGTCGGGACTAACTCCTACGAGCAGTACTTC. It is translated as CASSLVGTNSYEQYF. The entire variable domain, with the rest obtained from reference TRBV7-2 and TRBJ2-7, is as follows: GAGVSQSPSNKVTEKGKDVELRCDPISGHTALYWYRQSLGQGLEFLIYFQGNSAPDKSGLPSDRFSAERTGGSVSTLTIQRTQQEDSAVYLCASSLVGTNSYEQYFGPGTRLTVT.

Comment on this clonotype: A read error may explain this, as a much larger clone is one base away. The V gene is TRBV11-2, the J gene TRBJ1-1; 7 bases are a match to TRBD1. This CDR3 comprises 18 residues. Germline V gene data show CDR1 as SGHAT and CDR2 as FQNNGV. In DNA form, the CDR3 reads TGTGCCAGCAGCTTAGTTGGGGGGGCAGGGGGATTGAACACTGAAGCTCTCTTT. Its protein is CASSLVGGAGGLNTEALF.

J is TRBJ2-5 and V is TRBV14; D is uncertain. V shed 4 bases and J shed 5 bases, with 23 bases lying between them. The CDR3 covers 17 residues. The germline V gene has CDR1 SGHDN and CDR2 FVKESK. CDR3 nucleotides: TGTGCCAGCAGCCCGTCATGGCTGGCGAACCTCGTGGAGACCCAGTACTTC. Translation gives CASSPSWLANLVETQYF.

Many counts were recorded for this clonotype. The rearrangement joins TRBV3-1 to TRBJ1-5; possibly TRBD1 for D (6 bases). The V gene's germline CDR1 is LGHDT and CDR2 YNNKEL (reference sequence). The CDR3 spans 16 residues. V lost 1 base and J lost 1, with 11 bases in between. CDR3 sequence: CASSQGPGESNQPQHF. The CDR3 nucleotides are TGTGCCAGCAGCCAAGGTCCAGGGGAGAGCAATCAGCCCCAGCATTTT.

V and J are TRBV27 and TRBJ1-2; D not certain. Germline V gene sequence: CDR1 MNHEY, CDR2 SMNVEV (reference sequence). This CDR3 is 14 amino acids long. V lost 2 bases and J 7 bases, leaving 14 bases between the germline ends. The CDR3 region is CASSLRRREVGYTF. CDR3 in DNA: TGTGCCAGCAGTTTACGGAGGAGGGAGGTTGGCTACACCTTC.

The gene calls are TRBV6-6 and TRBJ2-1; 13 bases line up with TRBD2. The ends lost 6 bases at V and 7 bases at J; junction bases unmatched: 6. The CDR3 totals 15 residues. Germline CDR1 and CDR2: MNHNY and SVGAGI (reference sequence). CDR3 protein: CASSHGLAGANEQFF. The CDR3 nucleotides are TGTGCCAGCAGCCACGGACTAGCGGGGGCGAATGAGCAGTTCTTC.

This clonotype was observed at least ten times. This chain links TRBV7-3 with TRBJ2-1, with 10 nucleotides matching TRBD2. Trimming removed 6 bases from V and 8 bases from J; junction bases left unmatched: 10. CDR3 size: 15 residues. Germline CDR1 is SGHTA and CDR2 is FQGTGA. Here the CDR3 DNA reads TGTGCCAGCAGTTTTCTAGCGGGAGCGTTTGATGAGCAGTTCTTC. Amino acid sequence: CASSFLAGAFDEQFF.

This clonotype was seen at least ten times. This sequence joins TRBV6-6 and TRBJ2-1; D is uncertain. V shed 2 bases and J shed 6 bases, with 8 bases lying between them. The V gene's germline CDR1 is MNHNY and CDR2 SVGAGI (reference sequence). This CDR3 is built from 13 residues. The DNA of the CDR3 is TGTGCCAGCAGTTACGTAGTCGGCAATGAGCAGTTCTTC. Encoded protein: CASSYVVGNEQFF.

This clonotype was recorded only once. At one of its ends the junction is not consistent with the germline gene, which may arise from a read error. The rearrangement joins TRBV20-1 to TRBJ1-1; possible D gene TRBD1, 6 bases. There are 14 residues in the CDR3. The germline CDR1 and CDR2 sequences are DFQATT and SNEGSKA (reference sequence). CDR3 bases: TGCAGTGCTAGAGTAAGGGGGGCAAACACTGAAGATTTCTTT. Translating gives CSARVRGANTEDFF.

Details on this clonotype: This may come from a read error, since a much larger clone is one base off. V is TRBV7-9 and J is TRBJ1-1; D unresolved. The germline V gene encodes CDR1 SEHNR and CDR2 FQNEAQ (reference sequence). The CDR3 consists of 14 residues. Trimming pared 6 bases from V and 1 base from J, leaving 12 bases between. CDR3 DNA sequence: TGTGCCAGCAGGCTTCTTGCGGCGAACACTGAAGCTTTCTTT. Translated, it gives CASRLLAANTEAFF.

The rearrangement joins TRBV7-9 to TRBJ2-4, with D possibly matching TRBD1 (6 bases). CDR3 size: 21 residues. CDR1 is SEHNR and CDR2 is FQNEAQ in the germline V gene (reference sequence). With 1 base removed from V and 1 base from J, the gap between germline ends came to 26 bases. In DNA form, the CDR3 reads TGTGCCAGCAGCTTAGATATTGTCTGGACAGACAAGCCAAGGGCCAAAAACATTCAGTACTTC. It yields the protein CASSLDIVWTDKPRAKNIQYF.

This clonotype was counted between two and nine times. The chain has TRBV29-1 and TRBJ2-1; D is unresolved. This CDR3 is 13 amino acids long. Germline lookup yields CDR1 SQVTM and CDR2 ANQGSEA. V lost 1 base and J lost 2, with 6 bases in between. CDR3 nucleotides: TGCAGCGTTGAAGGGGTGGCCTACAATGAGCAGTTCTTC. Amino acids: CSVEGVAYNEQFF.

This clonotype was detected only once. It may be a read error: a sequence one base away is much more abundant. DNA for the CDR3: TGTGCCAGCAGCTTAGAGCCTATCGGGAGTCAGACCCAGTACTTC. Its protein is CASSLEPIGSQTQYF. V and J are TRBV7-2 and TRBJ2-5; D possibly corresponds to TRBD2 (6 bases). CDR3 length: 15 amino acids. Germline loops: CDR1 SGHTA, CDR2 FQGNSA. Trimming shortened V by 1 base and J by 6 bases, and 15 bases separated the two germline ends.

This clonotype was detected ten times or more. V and J are TRBV15 and TRBJ2-3; no definite D call. With 0 bases removed from V and 0 bases from J, the gap between germline ends came to 10 bases. The CDR3 is made up of 16 amino acids. In germline, CDR1 is LNHNV, CDR2 YYDKDF (reference sequence). Here the CDR3 DNA reads TGTGCCACCAGCAGAGATCCATCCTCTAGCACAGATACGCAGTATTTT. Residues: CATSRDPSSSTDTQYF.

This clonotype has ten or more counts. V gene TRBV29-1 combines with J gene TRBJ2-1; D remains unclear. Germline CDR1 SQVTM, CDR2 ANQGSEA. This CDR3 region has 13 residues. V gave up 7 bases and J gave up 3 bases, with 13 bases separating them. CDR3 amino acids: CSAFVPDYNEQFF. The CDR3 coding sequence is TGCAGCGCCTTCGTACCGGACTACAATGAGCAGTTCTTC.

This clonotype was recorded at least ten times. This rearrangement joins TRBV10-3 to TRBJ1-2; D not certain. Between the trimmed V and J ends, which lost 8 bases and 3 bases, there was a span of 13 bases. CDR3 size: 13 residues. Germline V gene lookup returns CDR1 ENHRY and CDR2 SYGVKD. CDR3 loop: CAISKGQDYGYTF. In nucleotides, the CDR3 is TGTGCCATCTCTAAGGGTCAGGACTATGGCTACACCTTC.